The present TCR beta chain was sequenced within a study of cytomegalovirus exposure and HLA in healthy donors. Study-level information: Some 180 million T cells yielded over 90 million unique TCR beta sequences in earlier analysis. Researchers found that just over 80% of 350 to 500 genotyped donors fell within the Caucasian-associated ancestry cluster.

In germline, CDR1 is SQVTM, CDR2 ANQGSEA. Unmatched junction bases numbered 2, after V lost 7 bases and J lost 0 bases. The CDR3 is 12 residues long. Both 60 Vbeta primers and 13 Jbeta primers went into the PCR. The method was immunoSEQ multiplex PCR; TCRdb's version includes in-frame clones alone and lacks a portion of them. This sample yields 150,000 to 200,000 clones, of which roughly 78% are seen a single time; 7.1% belongs to the top ten. Study-level results: Specificity for CMV antigens was confirmed in vitro for three of the CMV-associated chains.

This clone appeared a few times. Its antigen is not known. Sequenced: PBMCs. The TCR was taken from a man aged 40-49 years in good health and CMV-seropositive. The genes are TRBV29-1 and TRBJ1-1; TRBD1 matches 7 bases. CDR3 bases: TGCAGCGCGGACAGGTTGAACACTGAAGCTTTCTTT. Its translation is CSADRLNTEAFF.